The 11 T cell receptor beta chains below were found in one sample sequenced in a study of spatial heterogeneity in lung cancer. Time point meaning: sample taken at primary tumor resection. Unsorted whole RNA of tumor, nontumor lung or frozen PBMC was sequenced. Each CDR3 protein is one row after TCRdb ran MiXCR on the 5' RACE reads. Of around 3,500 distinct CDR3 sequences detected, about 30% appear once; the ten largest clones hold more than 11%. This specimen was normal lung tissue next to the tumor, taken at surgery. All receptors come from a male donor with early-stage non-small cell lung cancer.

This rearrangement joins TRBV5-1 to TRBJ2-4, with 7 bases lining up with TRBD1. This CDR3 spans 14 amino acids. The germline V gene encodes CDR1 SGHRS and CDR2 YFSETQ. J lost 7 bases, V lost 7 bases, and 11 bases had no gene match. The CDR3: CASRSSSQGNIQYF. CDR3 nucleotides: TGCGCCAGCCGTAGCAGTTCACAGGGGAACATTCAGTACTTC.

This clonotype was observed a handful of times. This chain joins TRBV12-3 or TRBV12-4 and TRBJ2-5; D not resolved. The CDR3 loop spans 11 amino acids. V lost 6 bases and J 2 bases, leaving 4 bases between the germline ends. The CDR3 DNA follows: TGTGCCAGCAGCGCACAAGAGACCCAGTACTTC. It translates to CASSAQETQYF.

This clonotype rates as medium-sized. V is TRBV9 and J is TRBJ1-1; possible D gene TRBD1, 6 bases. Trimming shortened V by 2 bases and J by 7 bases, and 15 bases separated the two germline ends. The CDR3 is made up of 14 amino acids. CDR1 SGDLS and CDR2 YYNGEE come from the germline V gene. The CDR3: CASSVYSQGGEAFF. The CDR3 DNA is TGTGCCAGCAGCGTGTACTCACAGGGAGGTGAAGCTTTCTTT.

CDR3 sequence reads: CASRKLAGITDTQYF. The CDR3 nucleotides are TGTGCCAGCAGGAAGCTAGCGGGGATCACAGATACGCAGTATTTT. The chain links TRBV2 to TRBJ2-3, with 9 bases matching TRBD2. Trimming took 6 bases from V and 2 from J; bases not matched to a gene: 6. Germline V gene sequence: CDR1 SNHLY, CDR2 FYNNEI. This CDR3 spans 15 amino acids. Looking up the rest from reference TRBV2 and TRBJ2-3 gives the full variable domain: EPEVTQTPSHQVTQMGQEVILRCVPISNHLYFYWYRQILGQKVEFLVSFYNNEISEKSEIFDDQFSVERPDGSNFTLKIRSTKLEDSAMYFCASRKLAGITDTQYFGPGTRLTVL.

By sample fraction, this clonotype is medium-sized (0.01 to 0.1%). The chain is built from TRBV4-1 and TRBJ2-1, with 10 bases that match TRBD1. Trimming cost V 6 bases and J 8 bases; bases outside gene matches: 7. Germline lookup yields CDR1 MGHRA and CDR2 YSYEKL. The CDR3 length is 14 residues. CDR3 coding DNA: TGCGCCAGCAGTCCGGGACAGGGGAGAGATGAGCAGTTCTTC. Translation: CASSPGQGRDEQFF.

The chain combines TRBV6-5 with TRBJ1-1; the D is unclear. V lost 5 bases and J 3 bases, leaving 10 bases between the germline ends. The germline V gene encodes CDR1 MNHEY and CDR2 SVGAGI. The CDR3 is 13 amino acids. The CDR3: CASSPYPDTEAFF. The CDR3 DNA sequence: TGTGCCAGCAGTCCTTACCCCGACACTGAAGCTTTCTTT.

J is TRBJ2-5 and V is TRBV28; 13 nucleotides agree with TRBD2. Germline values: CDR1 MDHEN, CDR2 SYDVKM. The V gene end was trimmed by 6 bases and the J gene end by 0 bases; junction bases not matched to a gene: 10. The CDR3 is 18 residues long. In DNA, the CDR3 is TGTGCCAGCAGCTCCCTGACTAGCGGGGGGCTGTACCAAGAGACCCAGTACTTC. Translating it yields CASSSLTSGGLYQETQYF.

This clonotype qualifies as medium-sized. CDR3 region: CASSLSYDTNTEAFF. The CDR3 nucleotides read TGTGCCAGCAGTTTATCGTACGACACTAACACTGAAGCTTTCTTT. V gene TRBV27 combines with J gene TRBJ1-1; D gene uncertain. V dropped 0 bases and J dropped 2 bases, with 10 bases sitting between them. The CDR3 sequence is 15 residues long. Looked up from germline, CDR1 is MNHEY and CDR2 is SMNVEV (reference sequence).

This clonotype was counted at least ten times. This CDR3 is CASSLRVGMNTEAFF. The CDR3 nucleotides are TGCGCCAGCAGCCTAAGGGTCGGGATGAACACTGAAGCTTTCTTT. The rearrangement uses TRBV4-1 and TRBJ1-1, with D unresolved. V lost 4 bases and J lost 0, with 12 bases in between. CDR1 is MGHRA, CDR2 YSYEKL, per germline. The CDR3 spans 15 residues.

The rearrangement uses TRBV9 and TRBJ2-3; 11 bases align to TRBD2. This CDR3 has 16 residues. The trim removed 1 base at V and 2 bases at J, leaving 3 bases unmatched. Germline CDR1 SGDLS, CDR2 YYNGEE. The CDR3 DNA follows: TGTGCCAGCAGCGTACTAGCGGGAGGACCCACAGATACGCAGTATTTT. Translated: CASSVLAGGPTDTQYF.

This clonotype has a handful of counts. This chain links TRBV5-1 with TRBJ2-7; D is possibly TRBD1 or TRBD2 (5 bases each). Germline CDR1 SGHRS, CDR2 YFSETQ. The V end was cut by 2 bases, the J end by 5 bases, with 17 bases between. This CDR3 region has 15 residues. The CDR3 is CASSLTGTYLDEQYF. CDR3 nucleotides: TGCGCCAGCAGCTTAACCGGGACCTATCTCGACGAGCAGTACTTC. The whole variable domain, filled in from reference TRBV5-1 and TRBJ2-7, reads KAGVTQTPRYLIKTRGQQVTLSCSPISGHRSVSWYQQTPGQGLQFLFEYFSETQRNKGNFPGRFSGRQFSNSRSEMNVSTLELGDSALYLCASSLTGTYLDEQYFGPGTRLTVT.